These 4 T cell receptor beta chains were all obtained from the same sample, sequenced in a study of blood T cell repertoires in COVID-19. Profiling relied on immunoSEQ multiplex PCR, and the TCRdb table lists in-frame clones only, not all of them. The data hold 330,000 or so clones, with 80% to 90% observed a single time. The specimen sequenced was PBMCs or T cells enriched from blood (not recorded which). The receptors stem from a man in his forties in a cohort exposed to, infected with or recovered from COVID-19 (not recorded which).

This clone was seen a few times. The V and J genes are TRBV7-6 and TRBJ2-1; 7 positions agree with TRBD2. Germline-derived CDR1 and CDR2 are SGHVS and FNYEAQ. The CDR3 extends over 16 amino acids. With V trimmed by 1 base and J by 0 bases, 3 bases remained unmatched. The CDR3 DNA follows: TGTGCCAGCAGCTTAGTGGGCGGGAGCTCCTACAATGAGCAGTTCTTC. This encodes CASSLVGGSSYNEQFF.

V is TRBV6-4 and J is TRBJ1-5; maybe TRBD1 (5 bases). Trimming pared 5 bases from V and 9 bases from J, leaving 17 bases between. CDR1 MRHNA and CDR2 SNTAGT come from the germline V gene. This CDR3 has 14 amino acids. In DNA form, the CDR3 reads TGTGCCAGCAGTCAGAACCCACAGGTTCCGCCCCAGCATTTT. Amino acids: CASSQNPQVPPQHF.

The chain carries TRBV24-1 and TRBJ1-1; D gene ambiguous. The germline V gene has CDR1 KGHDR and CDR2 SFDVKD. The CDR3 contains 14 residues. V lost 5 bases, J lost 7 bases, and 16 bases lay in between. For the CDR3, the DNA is TGTGCCACCAGTGCCCCTATGCTGGCAGGTGAAGCTTTCTTT. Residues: CATSAPMLAGEAFF.

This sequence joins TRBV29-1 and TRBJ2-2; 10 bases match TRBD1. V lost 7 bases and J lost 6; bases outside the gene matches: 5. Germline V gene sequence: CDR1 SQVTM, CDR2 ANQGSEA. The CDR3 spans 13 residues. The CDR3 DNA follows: TGCAGCGGGGGACAGGGGACGGCCGGGGAGCTGTTTTTT. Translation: CSGGQGTAGELFF.